The 11 T cell receptor beta chains below all came from one sample that was sequenced in a study of T cells in Graves' hyperthyroidism and ophthalmopathy. TCR beta CDR3 region amplification was performed from RNA transcripts. Researchers ran a first-round RT-PCR on the TCR CDR3 using the HTBI primer set. TCRdb redid the calling of the multiplex PCR reads with MiXCR, one entry per CDR3 protein. The table records 500,000 or so distinct CDR3 sequences, approximately 17% of them present only once. Sequencing was performed on blood. The source of these receptors is a woman in her late teens or twenties with Graves' ophthalmopathy.

This clonotype was recorded at least ten times. The chain has TRBV28 and TRBJ2-5; no reliable D call. The germline V and J ends were trimmed by 6 bases and 5 bases, with 19 bases remaining between them. CDR1 and CDR2 (germline): MDHEN, SYDVKM. The CDR3 is 15 amino acids. The CDR3 loop is CASRRRRERVETQYF. CDR3 coding DNA: TGTGCCAGCAGACGACGGCGCGAAAGAGTGGAGACCCAGTACTTC.

This clonotype was seen many times. J is TRBJ1-6 and V is TRBV3-1; D is ambiguous. This CDR3 contains 14 residues. V lost 1 base to trimming and J lost 7 bases, with 8 bases between them. CDR1 and CDR2 from the germline V gene are LGHDT and YNNKEL (reference sequence). CDR3: CASSQGASNSPLHF. The CDR3 DNA sequence: TGTGCCAGCAGCCAAGGGGCCTCAAATTCACCCCTCCACTTT.

This clonotype was seen ten or more times. The chain recombines TRBV12-3 or TRBV12-4 with TRBJ2-3; D unresolved. This CDR3 is 11 amino acids long. V was trimmed by 7 bases and J by 6 bases, leaving 8 bases between them. The CDR3: CASTSLDTQYF. In DNA form, the CDR3 reads TGTGCCAGCACCTCACTGGATACGCAGTATTTT.

This clonotype was detected many times. The chain combines TRBV20-1 with TRBJ2-7, with 9 bases lining up with TRBD1. Per the germline V gene, CDR1 is DFQATT and CDR2 is SNEGSKA (reference sequence). With V trimmed by 5 bases and J by 2 bases, 4 bases remained unmatched. This CDR3 has 13 amino acids. CDR3 sequence: CSADRDRAYEQYF. The DNA for the CDR3 is TGCAGTGCTGACCGGGACAGGGCCTACGAGCAGTACTTC.

This clonotype was picked up many times. In nucleotides, the CDR3 is TGTGCCAGCAGTTACAGGGACCCCTACAATGAGCAGTTCTTC. Translated: CASSYRDPYNEQFF. The rearrangement joins TRBV6-2 or TRBV6-3 to TRBJ2-1; D tentatively fits TRBD1 or TRBD2 (5 bases each). Germline V gene data show CDR1 as MNHEY and CDR2 as SVGEGT. V dropped 2 bases and J dropped 2 bases, with 7 bases sitting between them. The CDR3 contains 14 residues.

There are a few counts of this clonotype. This chain connects TRBV19 to TRBJ1-1, with TRBD1 as a possible D gene (5 bases). CDR1 is LNHDA and CDR2 is SQIVND in the germline V gene (reference sequence). The CDR3 has 16 residues. Trimming removed 5 bases from V and 1 base from J, with 17 bases in between. As DNA, the CDR3 is TGTGCCAGTAGTCCCCCGGGGGTGAGGGGGAACACTGAAGCTTTCTTT. It codes for CASSPPGVRGNTEAFF.

This clonotype was found many times. The V and J genes are TRBV28 and TRBJ2-4, with a possible D match to TRBD2 (5 bases). The ends were cut back, 6 bases at V and 7 bases at J, with 19 bases in the middle. Germline V lookup: CDR1 MDHEN, CDR2 SYDVKM. The CDR3 spans 15 residues. CDR3 DNA sequence: TGTGCCAGCAGCCAGACCTCGAGGGTTCGGAACATTCAGTACTTC. Translating gives CASSQTSRVRNIQYF.

This clonotype was seen ten or more times. V is TRBV30 and J is TRBJ2-7; 12 bases are shared with TRBD1. The V gene's germline CDR1 is GTSNPN and CDR2 SVGIG (reference sequence). This CDR3 is 14 amino acids long. J lost 7 bases, V lost 1 base, and 5 bases had no gene match. CDR3 in DNA: TGTGCCTGGAGTGGGAGGGACAGGGGGCGAGAGCAGTACTTC. Protein product: CAWSGRDRGREQYF.

This clonotype was observed a few times. V usage is TRBV5-1 and J usage is TRBJ2-1, with TRBD1 matching 7 bases. The germline V gene encodes CDR1 SGHRS and CDR2 YFSETQ. V gave up 6 bases and J gave up 9 bases; unmatched junction bases: 12. This CDR3 comprises 14 residues. CDR3 nucleotide sequence: TGCGCCAGCACTAAACAGGGGTCGATTGGTGAGCAGTTCTTC. The encoded protein is CASTKQGSIGEQFF. The whole variable domain, filled in from reference TRBV5-1 and TRBJ2-1, reads KAGVTQTPRYLIKTRGQQVTLSCSPISGHRSVSWYQQTPGQGLQFLFEYFSETQRNKGNFPGRFSGRQFSNSRSEMNVSTLELGDSALYLCASTKQGSIGEQFFGPGTRLTVL.

This clonotype was recorded many times. The chain is built from TRBV7-6 and TRBJ2-2; D remains ambiguous. The CDR3 totals 14 residues. Per germline, CDR1 SGHVS and CDR2 FNYEAQ. V shed 7 bases and J shed 6 bases, with 15 bases lying between them. The CDR3 nucleotides are TGTGCCAGCACCTCGCTAACCTGGTCCGGGGAGCTGTTTTTT. Its protein is CASTSLTWSGELFF.

The chain carries TRBV2 and TRBJ1-5; D call uncertain. V was shortened by 7 bases and J by 6 bases, with 10 bases between the two germline ends. CDR1 and CDR2 from the germline V gene are SNHLY and FYNNEI. The CDR3 spans 12 residues. The CDR3 protein is CASTTWGQPQHF. The CDR3 nucleotides read TGTGCCAGCACTACCTGGGGTCAGCCCCAGCATTTT.